This TCR beta chain came from a study of blood T cell repertoires in COVID-19. The wider study: Samples of COVID-19 (acute and convalescent) were obtained from the United States, Italy and Spain.

The cohort comprised adults aged roughly 18 to 95 years residing in approximately 25 US areas. Clinical histories supplied by participants themselves formed the basis of cohort assignment. Generated by immunoSEQ multiplex PCR, the TCRdb table keeps only in-frame clones and is missing some. Of roughly 250,000 clones in the sample, about 85% were seen once. CDR3 length: 15 residues. Germline CDR1 and CDR2: LGHDT and YNNKEL (reference sequence). The germline V and J ends were trimmed by 4 bases and 5 bases, with 17 bases remaining between them. Material for sequencing was PBMCs or T cells enriched from blood (not recorded which). The receptor's source is a woman aged 45-65 years who had recovered from COVID-19. V is TRBV3-1 (or the pseudogene TRBV3-2) and J is TRBJ1-1; perhaps TRBD1 as D (5 bases). The CDR3 coding sequence is TGTGCCAGCAGCCCCTGGCAGGGCATCAGTACTGAAGCTTTCTTT. It is translated as CASSPWQGISTEAFF.